A single sample is the source of the 12 T cell receptor beta chains below, sequenced in a study of blood T cell repertoires in COVID-19. Generated by immunoSEQ multiplex PCR, the TCRdb table keeps only in-frame clones and is missing some. The data hold around 270,000 clones, with 75% to 90% observed a single time. Sequences were obtained from peripheral blood. The receptors here all came from a man under 40 with active or convalescent COVID-19.

The chain is built from TRBV19 and TRBJ1-5, with D maybe TRBD1 (5 bases). V lost 4 bases, J lost 3 bases, and 13 bases lay in between. There are 15 residues in the CDR3. Germline V gene lookup returns CDR1 LNHDA and CDR2 SQIVND (reference sequence). This CDR3 reads CASSSWQGLNQPQHF. The DNA of the CDR3 is TGTGCCAGTAGTAGTTGGCAGGGACTCAATCAGCCCCAGCATTTT. Full variable domain (remainder filled in from reference TRBV19 and TRBJ1-5): DGGITQSPKYLFRKEGQNVTLSCEQNLNHDAMYWYRQDPGQGLRLIYYSQIVNDFQKGDIAEGYSVSREKKESFPLTVTSAQKNPTAFYLCASSSWQGLNQPQHFGDGTRLSIL.

CDR3 coding DNA: TGTGCCAGCAGCAAAAGTCGGGACAGAGGGAACACTGAAGCTTTCTTT. Translating it yields CASSKSRDRGNTEAFF. The rearrangement uses TRBV21-1 and TRBJ1-1; the table's TRBD1 call for D was not verified on the DNA. TRBV21-1 is flagged as a pseudogene. The length of the CDR3 is 16 residues.

The chain links TRBV6-7 to TRBJ1-2; D unresolved. TRBV6-7 is sorted into the ORF group, with uncertain function. Trimming removed 4 bases at V and 0 bases at J, with 18 bases between. The CDR3 spans 17 residues. DNA for the CDR3: TGTGCCAGCAGTTCCCATTGCCAGAATGCCGCTAACTATGGCTACACCTTC. Protein product: CASSSHCQNAANYGYTF.

This chain uses TRBV7-6 with TRBJ1-5; 8 positions agree with TRBD1. This CDR3 has 16 residues. J gave up 1 base and V 1 base, and 3 bases lay outside the gene matches. Germline assignment: CDR1 SGHVS and CDR2 FNYEAQ. The CDR3 DNA sequence: TGTGCCAGCAGCTTAGGACAGGGGTGGAGCAATCAGCCCCAGCATTTT. The encoded protein is CASSLGQGWSNQPQHF. Drawing the rest from reference TRBV7-6 and TRBJ1-5, the complete variable domain is GAGVSQSPRYKVTKRGQDVALRCDPISGHVSLYWYRQALGQGPEFLTYFNYEAQQDKSGLPNDRFSAERPEGSISTLTIQRTEQRDSAMYRCASSLGQGWSNQPQHFGDGTRLSIL.

The genes are TRBV3-1 (or the pseudogene TRBV3-2) and TRBJ2-3, with unresolved D. Trimming took 8 bases from V and 6 from J, leaving 15 bases between them. The CDR3 totals 13 residues. Germline lookup yields CDR1 LGHDT and CDR2 YNNKEL (reference sequence). CDR3 sequence reads: CASVDSSRDTQYF. CDR3 bases: TGTGCCAGCGTTGACTCTTCAAGGGATACGCAGTATTTT.

The V gene is TRBV5-3, the J gene TRBJ1-6; TRBD1 agrees at 9 bases. TRBV5-3 is labeled an ORF, and its function is uncertain. The CDR3 spans 21 residues. Unmatched junction bases numbered 28, after V lost 5 bases and J lost 10 bases. In DNA form, the CDR3 reads TGTGCCAGAAGATTAAACACCGGGACAGGGTTCGAGGCTTGTAAGAACTCACCCCTCCACTTT. Its translation is CARRLNTGTGFEACKNSPLHF.

The J gene is TRBJ2-7, the V gene TRBV5-6, with 7 bases matching TRBD1. Germline values: CDR1 SGHDT, CDR2 YYEEEE. The CDR3 contains 14 residues. V gave up 4 bases and J gave up 2 bases; unmatched junction bases: 6. The CDR3 DNA reads as TGTGCCAGCAGCCCTCGACAGGGACCCTACGAGCAGTACTTC. This encodes CASSPRQGPYEQYF.

This chain connects TRBV5-4 to TRBJ2-7; 8 nucleotides line up with TRBD2. V lost 4 bases to trimming and J lost 0 bases; unmatched junction nucleotides: 9. Germline CDR1 and CDR2: SGHNT and YYREEE (reference sequence). CDR3 length: 16 residues. The CDR3 spells CASSADPLAVSYEQYF. The CDR3 DNA is TGTGCCAGCAGCGCGGACCCACTAGCGGTCTCCTACGAGCAGTACTTC.

Only one count was recorded for this clone. The chain employs TRBV10-3 and TRBJ2-1; D possibly corresponds to TRBD2 (7 bases). V was cut by 6 bases and J by 9 bases, with 18 bases left in between. Germline V gives CDR1 ENHRY, CDR2 SYGVKD. The CDR3 has 14 amino acids. The CDR3 protein is CAIRGGASIVEQFF. Written as DNA, the CDR3 is TGTGCCATCAGGGGGGGGGCCTCGATTGTTGAGCAGTTCTTC.

V gene TRBV4-1 combines with J gene TRBJ2-7; D is uncertain. The CDR3 covers 17 residues. V dropped 1 base and J dropped 7 bases, with 23 bases sitting between them. CDR1 and CDR2 (germline): MGHRA, YSYEKL. The CDR3 bases are TGCGCCAGCAGCCAAGTTTTAGGAGATCATGGCTCGTGGGAGCAGTACTTC. This codes for CASSQVLGDHGSWEQYF.

The rearrangement links TRBV10-2 to TRBJ1-2; D is ambiguous. Germline V gene sequence: CDR1 WSHSY, CDR2 SAAADI. Trimming cost V 5 bases and J 7 bases, with 17 bases left between them. The CDR3 is 14 amino acids. The CDR3 bases are TGCGCCAGCAGTCCGGATGGAGGGAATGTTGGCTACACCTTC. Translated: CASSPDGGNVGYTF.

This chain uses TRBV3-1 (or the pseudogene TRBV3-2) with TRBJ1-1; D gene ambiguous. Trimming stripped 1 base from V and 3 bases from J, with 9 bases between. Germline V gene lookup returns CDR1 LGHDT and CDR2 YNNKEL (reference sequence). CDR3 length: 14 residues. Here the CDR3 reads CASSQVRSDTEAFF. CDR3 sequence (DNA): TGTGCCAGCAGCCAAGTACGGTCGGACACTGAAGCTTTCTTT.